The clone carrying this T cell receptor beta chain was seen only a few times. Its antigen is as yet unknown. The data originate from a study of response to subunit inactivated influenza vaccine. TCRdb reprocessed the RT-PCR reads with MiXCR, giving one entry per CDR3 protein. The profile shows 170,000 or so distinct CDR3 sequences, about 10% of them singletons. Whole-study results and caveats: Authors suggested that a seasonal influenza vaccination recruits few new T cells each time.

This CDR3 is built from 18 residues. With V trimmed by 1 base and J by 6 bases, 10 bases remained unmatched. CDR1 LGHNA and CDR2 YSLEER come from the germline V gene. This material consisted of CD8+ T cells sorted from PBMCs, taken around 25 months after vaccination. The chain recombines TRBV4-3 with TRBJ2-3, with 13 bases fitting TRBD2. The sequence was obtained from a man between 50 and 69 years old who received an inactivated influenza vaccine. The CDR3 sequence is CASSQGAVGTSGADTQYF. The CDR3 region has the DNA TGCGCCAGCAGCCAAGGGGCGGTAGGGACTAGCGGGGCCGATACGCAGTATTTT.